The 29 T cell receptor beta chains in this list originate from one sample, sequenced in a study of identical twins. TCRdb reprocessed the 5' RACE reads with MiXCR, giving one entry per CDR3 protein. The table has about 810,000 distinct CDR3 sequences, approximately 13% seen once. The sample was also linked to a second study, of yellow fever vaccine responses in identical twins.

Material for sequencing was PBMCs. These receptors all come from a young woman in good health.

The chain carries TRBV28 and TRBJ2-7, with D uncertain. Looked up from germline, CDR1 is MDHEN and CDR2 is SYDVKM. This CDR3 is 15 amino acids long. Between the trimmed V and J ends, which lost 6 bases and 2 bases, there was a span of 17 bases. The CDR3 loop reads CASSLNGGVTYEQYV. CDR3 DNA sequence: TGTGCCAGCAGCCTTAACGGTGGGGTAACCTACGAGCAGTACGTC.

The rearrangement uses TRBV5-1 and TRBJ1-4; the match to TRBD1 covers 7 bases. The CDR3 is 15 residues long. After removal of 4 bases from V and 4 bases from J, the junction contained 7 bases not matched to a gene. Germline assignment: CDR1 SGHRS and CDR2 YFSETQ. The CDR3 coding sequence is TGCGCCAGCAGCCCTACCGCAGGGGGTAATGAAAAACTGTTTTTT. It yields the protein CASSPTAGGNEKLFF.

The chain combines TRBV20-1 with TRBJ1-2; a weak D match, TRBD1 (6 bases). V shed 0 bases and J shed 1 base, with 15 bases lying between them. The CDR3 sequence is 16 residues long. Germline lookup yields CDR1 DFQATT and CDR2 SNEGSKA (reference sequence). CDR3 in DNA: TGCAGTGCTAGAGATCCGGAACAGGGATATAACTATGGCTACACCTTC. It translates to CSARDPEQGYNYGYTF.

The sample holds many counts of this clonotype. The rearrangement joins TRBV5-1 to TRBJ2-2, with D maybe TRBD1 (6 bases). Trimming took off 4 bases at V and 7 bases at J, with 14 bases between the two ends. Germline CDR1 SGHRS, CDR2 YFSETQ. The CDR3 length is 14 residues. The CDR3 coding sequence is TGCGCCAGCAGCCCCGGGACATCGGTCGGGGAGCTGTTTTTT. Translation gives CASSPGTSVGELFF.

The CDR3 loop is CAISPYTGELFF. In DNA, the CDR3 is TGTGCCATCAGTCCGTACACCGGGGAGCTGTTTTTT. This chain connects TRBV10-3 to TRBJ2-2; no definite D call. Trimming pared 5 bases from V and 3 bases from J, leaving 4 bases between. CDR3 length equals 12 residues. Germline CDR1 is ENHRY and CDR2 is SYGVKD.

This clonotype was found a few times. The chain carries TRBV24-1 and TRBJ2-2, with TRBD2 matching over 10 bases. Germline CDR1 KGHDR, CDR2 SFDVKD. The CDR3 spans 19 residues. The V segment lost 3 bases and the J segment 5 bases; nucleotides outside the gene matches: 14. CDR3 DNA: TGTGCCACCAGTGATCCCCGGCTAGCGGGAGTAAGAGGGACCGGGGAGCTGTTTTTT. This sequence encodes CATSDPRLAGVRGTGELFF.

This clonotype appeared a few times. The chain uses TRBV20-1 and TRBJ2-1; 10 bases align to TRBD2. CDR1 and CDR2 (germline): DFQATT, SNEGSKA (reference sequence). V dropped 0 bases and J dropped 3; count of bases not matched to a gene: 8. The CDR3 runs 17 residues. The CDR3 here is CSARDNVGLAVYNEQFF. The CDR3 DNA is TGCAGTGCTAGAGACAACGTCGGACTAGCGGTCTACAATGAGCAGTTCTTC.

V usage is TRBV12-3 or TRBV12-4 and J usage is TRBJ2-3; TRBD1 agrees at 8 bases. The CDR3 is 15 amino acids. The junction had 11 bases not matched to a gene; V was cut back by 6 bases and J by 6 bases. The CDR3 protein is CASSPDRGPRDTQYF. The CDR3 coding sequence is TGTGCCAGCAGCCCCGACAGGGGTCCGCGGGATACGCAGTATTTT.

This clonotype came up a few times. This CDR3 reads CSVERHRGNYNEQFF. The CDR3 region has the DNA TGCAGCGTTGAACGACACAGGGGGAACTACAATGAGCAGTTCTTC. The rearrangement links TRBV29-1 to TRBJ2-1, with 8 bases matching TRBD1. Germline values: CDR1 SQVTM, CDR2 ANQGSEA. The CDR3 totals 15 residues. With 2 bases clipped from V and 3 bases from J, the junction kept 6 bases outside the gene matches.

This clonotype was counted many times. The genes are TRBV28 and TRBJ2-1, with 9 bases that match TRBD2. Germline CDR1 is MDHEN and CDR2 is SYDVKM. The J segment lost 4 bases and the V segment lost 2 bases, leaving 12 bases of the junction unmatched. The CDR3 runs to 18 residues. Here the CDR3 DNA reads TGTGCCAGCAGTTTAAGATTTGGACTAGCGAGGTATTACAATGAGCAGTTCTTC. As protein: CASSLRFGLARYYNEQFF.

There are a few counts of this clonotype. This rearrangement joins TRBV6-1 to TRBJ1-1, with TRBD1 as a possible D gene (5 bases). V was trimmed by 0 bases and J by 7 bases, leaving 9 bases between them. Germline V gene data show CDR1 as MNHNS and CDR2 as SASEGT. This CDR3 region has 13 residues. The CDR3 spells CASSEAGGIEAFF. The CDR3 DNA reads as TGTGCCAGCAGTGAAGCCGGGGGTATTGAAGCTTTCTTT.

The V gene is TRBV6-1, the J gene TRBJ1-1, with TRBD1 as a possible D gene (5 bases). Germline values: CDR1 MNHNS, CDR2 SASEGT. The CDR3 has 15 amino acids. Trimming cost V 6 bases and J 4 bases, with 18 bases left between them. The DNA of the CDR3 is TGTGCCAGCAGGGCAGGGAGAGGAATGGGCACTGAAGCTTTCTTT. It encodes CASRAGRGMGTEAFF.

This clonotype showed up many times. V usage is TRBV5-1 and J usage is TRBJ2-1; 7 positions match TRBD1. V shed 5 bases and J 2 bases; nucleotides not matched to a gene: 7. Per the germline V gene, CDR1 is SGHRS and CDR2 is YFSETQ. The CDR3 consists of 15 residues. The CDR3 region has the DNA TGCGCCAGCAGTTATCCGGGACAGACCTACAATGAGCAGTTCTTC. It codes for CASSYPGQTYNEQFF.

The CDR3 spells CASREGDTQYF. CDR3 in DNA: TGCGCCAGCCGGGAGGGAGATACGCAGTATTTT. The chain employs TRBV5-1 and TRBJ2-3; 8 bases match TRBD2. Unmatched junction bases numbered 0, after V lost 7 bases and J lost 5 bases. This CDR3 contains 11 residues. In germline, CDR1 is SGHRS, CDR2 YFSETQ.

This sequence joins TRBV27 and TRBJ1-2, with a tentative D call TRBD1 (6 bases). The ends were cut back, 8 bases at V and 7 bases at J, with 8 bases in the middle. The CDR3 contains 10 residues. Per germline, CDR1 MNHEY and CDR2 SMNVEV (reference sequence). This chain's CDR3 is CASPTGGYTF. The CDR3 bases are TGTGCCAGCCCGACAGGTGGCTACACCTTC.

Only a few counts were recorded for this clonotype. V gene TRBV10-2 combines with J gene TRBJ1-5; D remains unclear. V was trimmed by 5 bases and J by 0 bases, leaving 8 bases between them. This CDR3 is 14 amino acids long. Germline V lookup: CDR1 WSHSY, CDR2 SAAADI. The CDR3 DNA sequence: TGCGCCAGCAGTCGGGAGTATAGCAATCAGCCCCAGCATTTT. The encoded protein is CASSREYSNQPQHF.

CDR3 nucleotides: TGTGCCAGCAGCTCGTCGCGAGGCCGGAGCTACAATGAGCAGTTCTTC. This translates into CASSSSRGRSYNEQFF. This chain links TRBV7-9 with TRBJ2-1, with D unclear. CDR3 length: 16 residues. V shed 4 bases and J shed 3 bases, with 16 bases lying between them. CDR1 SEHNR and CDR2 FQNEAQ come from the germline V gene (reference sequence).

This clonotype has a count of ten or more. The J gene is TRBJ2-1, the V gene TRBV12-3 or TRBV12-4; TRBD1 is a possible D gene (6 bases). The CDR3 is 15 amino acids. V lost 5 bases to trimming and J lost 0 bases, with 11 bases between them. CDR3 nucleotide sequence: TGTGCCAGCAGTCCGGACAGCAACTCCTACAATGAGCAGTTCTTC. Protein: CASSPDSNSYNEQFF.

This clonotype was seen only a few times. The chain couples TRBV11-3 to TRBJ2-2; 9 bases line up with TRBD1. The V gene end was trimmed by 5 bases and the J gene end by 5 bases; junction bases not matched to a gene: 6. The length of the CDR3 is 15 residues. Germline loops: CDR1 SGHNT, CDR2 YENEEA. The CDR3 here is CASSPSGQGTGELFF. The CDR3 region has the DNA TGTGCCAGCAGCCCATCGGGACAGGGAACCGGGGAGCTGTTTTTT.

This clonotype came up a few times. The rearrangement joins TRBV27 to TRBJ2-3, with D perhaps matching TRBD2 (6 bases). The CDR3 loop spans 16 amino acids. The germline V and J ends were trimmed by 2 bases and 4 bases, with 16 bases remaining between them. Germline CDR1 MNHEY, CDR2 SMNVEV (reference sequence). The chain's CDR3 is CASSLGFTSGADTQYF. In nucleotides, the CDR3 is TGTGCCAGCAGTTTAGGGTTTACTTCGGGGGCAGATACGCAGTATTTT.

This clonotype appeared a few times. The genes are TRBV10-3 and TRBJ2-7; maybe TRBD2 (5 bases). V lost 2 bases and J lost 6, with 17 bases in between. The CDR3 totals 15 residues. Germline V lookup: CDR1 ENHRY, CDR2 SYGVKD. CDR3 in DNA: TGTGCCATCAGTGAGAGCGCAACAACCGGGATCGAGCAGTACGTC. Its protein is CAISESATTGIEQYV.

This clonotype was found many times. V is TRBV6-1 and J is TRBJ2-1; D uncertain. Trimming stripped 4 bases from V and 0 bases from J, with 13 bases between. The CDR3 covers 16 residues. Germline assignment: CDR1 MNHNS and CDR2 SASEGT. DNA for the CDR3: TGTGCCAGCAGTGTAAAGAGACTGAGCTCCTACAATGAGCAGTTCTTC. Translating it yields CASSVKRLSSYNEQFF.

In its sample, this clonotype was seen many times. The gene calls are TRBV28 and TRBJ2-7; TRBD1 is a possible D gene (5 bases). Germline V gene sequence: CDR1 MDHEN, CDR2 SYDVKM. The ends were cut back, 5 bases at V and 6 bases at J, with 11 bases in the middle. CDR3 length: 12 amino acids. In DNA, the CDR3 is TGTGCCAGCAGTACTCCAGGGTCCGAGCAGTACTTC. This translates into CASSTPGSEQYF.

The chain combines TRBV11-1 with TRBJ1-1; 7 bases agree with TRBD1. There are 14 residues in the CDR3. J was trimmed by 4 bases and V by 5 bases; bases with no gene match: 7. The germline V gene encodes CDR1 SGHAT and CDR2 FQDESV (reference sequence). The CDR3 region has the DNA TGTGCCAGCAGCCGGAGGGGGCAGGTCACTGAAGCTTTCTTT. Its protein product is CASSRRGQVTEAFF.

This clonotype was seen only a few times. The V call is TRBV7-2, the J call TRBJ2-2, with TRBD2 matching over 10 bases. The CDR3 contains 16 residues. Germline values: CDR1 SGHTA, CDR2 FQGNSA. The V segment lost 4 bases and the J segment 3 bases; nucleotides outside the gene matches: 5. CDR3 loop: CASSSLAGPYTGELFF. CDR3 in DNA: TGTGCCAGCAGCTCACTAGCGGGACCGTACACCGGGGAGCTGTTTTTT.

This clonotype came up a few times. V is TRBV5-1 and J is TRBJ2-5, with TRBD2 matching over 7 bases. Germline values: CDR1 SGHRS, CDR2 YFSETQ. The length of the CDR3 is 15 residues. With V trimmed by 1 base and J by 4 bases, 7 bases remained unmatched. The DNA of the CDR3 is TGCGCCAGCAGCTTGCGGGGGGTGCCGCCAGAGACCCAGTACTTC. Translation gives CASSLRGVPPETQYF.

V and J are TRBV28 and TRBJ2-3; D is possibly TRBD1 (6 bases). The germline CDR1 and CDR2 sequences are MDHEN and SYDVKM. The CDR3 length is 16 residues. The V and J ends lost 5 bases and 7 bases respectively, with 22 bases between them. The CDR3 sequence: CASSPLGTRRGNTQYF. For the CDR3, the DNA is TGTGCCAGCAGTCCATTGGGGACAAGGCGAGGGAATACGCAGTATTTT.

The rearrangement uses TRBV7-9 and TRBJ2-7, with TRBD1 identical over 9 bases. The CDR3 spans 14 residues. Germline V CDR1 and CDR2: SEHNR, FQNEAQ (reference sequence). J was trimmed by 7 bases and V by 0 bases; bases with no gene match: 4. This chain's CDR3 is CASSLAPDRGEQYV. DNA for the CDR3: TGTGCCAGCAGCTTAGCTCCGGACAGGGGAGAGCAGTACGTC.

Only a few counts were recorded for this clonotype. V is TRBV27 and J is TRBJ1-1; D possibly corresponds to TRBD1 (5 bases). V lost 4 bases and J 0 bases, leaving 9 bases between the germline ends. In germline, CDR1 is MNHEY, CDR2 SMNVEV (reference sequence). The CDR3 has 14 residues. The CDR3 DNA sequence: TGTGCCAGCAGTTCTAGACAGATGAACACTGAAGCTTTCTTT. Its translation is CASSSRQMNTEAFF.